These T cell receptor beta chains were read from a single sample in a study of blood T cell repertoires in COVID-19. TCRdb's copy holds only in-frame clones and misses some; the assay was immunoSEQ multiplex PCR. The data contain about 100,000 clones, 85% of them seen just once; the ten biggest clones take up 1.5% to 2%. Input material: peripheral blood. The receptors come from a woman aged 70 to 79 with active or convalescent COVID-19. Each CDR3 is given with its conserved first and last residue. The order of the fields is V gene, D gene, J gene, clone size, CDR3 protein, CDR3 DNA. D genes are given only for firm matches. The size field is filled for only some rows; it gives once, few, many or a size class.

v_gene: TRBV21-1; d_gene: -; j_gene: TRBJ1-1; abundance: -; CDR3aa: CASPPGQGDTEAFF; CDR3nt: TGTGCCAGCCCCCCGGGACAGGGGGACACTGAAGCTTTCTTT
v_gene: TRBV11-2; d_gene: -; j_gene: TRBJ2-7; abundance: -; CDR3aa: CASSKHTGQAYEQYF; CDR3nt: TGTGCCAGCAGCAAACACACGGGACAAGCCTACGAGCAGTACTTC
v_gene: TRBV7-9; d_gene: -; j_gene: TRBJ2-7; abundance: -; CDR3aa: CASSVRNSYEQYF; CDR3nt: TGTGCCAGCAGCGTCCGAAACAGCTACGAGCAGTACTTC
v_gene: TRBV5-4; d_gene: TRBD2; j_gene: TRBJ2-3; abundance: -; CDR3aa: CASSGNSGSRTSTDTQYF; CDR3nt: TGTGCCAGCAGCGGAAATAGCGGGAGTCGAACTAGCACAGATACGCAGTATTTT
v_gene: TRBV5-4; d_gene: TRBD2; j_gene: TRBJ2-7; abundance: -; CDR3aa: CASSLASGRGEQYF; CDR3nt: TGTGCCAGCAGCTTGGCTAGCGGGAGAGGCGAGCAGTACTTC
v_gene: TRBV29-1; d_gene: -; j_gene: TRBJ2-2; abundance: -; CDR3aa: CSGRQDANTGELFF; CDR3nt: TGCAGCGGCAGACAGGACGCGAACACCGGGGAGCTGTTTTTT
v_gene: TRBV6-5; d_gene: -; j_gene: TRBJ1-2; abundance: once; CDR3aa: CASSPTVNYGYTF; CDR3nt: TGTGCCAGCAGTCCGACTGTTAACTATGGCTACACCTTC
v_gene: TRBV5-1; d_gene: -; j_gene: TRBJ1-4; abundance: -; CDR3aa: CASSLEDRTTNEKLFF; CDR3nt: TGCGCCAGCAGCCTCGAGGACAGAACAACTAATGAAAAACTGTTTTTT
v_gene: TRBV12-3/TRBV12-4; d_gene: -; j_gene: TRBJ2-3; abundance: -; CDR3aa: CASTIPPTGQYF; CDR3nt: TGTGCCAGCACCATCCCCCCCACGGGGCAGTATTTT
v_gene: TRBV11-2; d_gene: -; j_gene: TRBJ1-1; abundance: -; CDR3aa: CASSFSGIMNTEAFF; CDR3nt: TGTGCCAGCAGCTTTTCCGGGATTATGAACACTGAAGCTTTCTTT
v_gene: TRBV7-2; d_gene: TRBD1; j_gene: TRBJ1-5; abundance: -; CDR3aa: CASNDRAGQPQHF; CDR3nt: TGTGCCAGCAATGACAGGGCGGGACAGCCCCAGCATTTT
v_gene: TRBV24-1; d_gene: TRBD2; j_gene: TRBJ2-1; abundance: -; CDR3aa: CATDDGGAGVF; CDR3nt: TGTGCCACCGATGACGGGGGGGCCGGGGTCTTC
v_gene: TRBV11-2; d_gene: TRBD2; j_gene: TRBJ2-1; abundance: -; CDR3aa: CASSARTSGYNEQFF; CDR3nt: TGTGCCAGCAGCGCCAGGACTAGCGGATACAATGAGCAGTTCTTC
v_gene: TRBV6-2/TRBV6-3; d_gene: TRBD2; j_gene: TRBJ2-5; abundance: -; CDR3aa: CASSLLAGGKTQYF; CDR3nt: TGTGCCAGCAGCTTACTAGCGGGAGGGAAGACCCAGTACTTC